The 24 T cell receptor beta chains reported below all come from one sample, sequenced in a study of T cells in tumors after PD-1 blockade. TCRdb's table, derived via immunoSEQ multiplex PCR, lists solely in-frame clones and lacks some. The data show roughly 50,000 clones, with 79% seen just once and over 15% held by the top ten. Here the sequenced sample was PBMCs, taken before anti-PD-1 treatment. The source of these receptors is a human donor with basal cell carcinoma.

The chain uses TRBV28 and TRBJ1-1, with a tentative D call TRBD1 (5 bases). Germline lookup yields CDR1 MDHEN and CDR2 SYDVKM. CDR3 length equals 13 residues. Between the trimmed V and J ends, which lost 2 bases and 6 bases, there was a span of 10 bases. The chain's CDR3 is CASSLGGFSEAFF. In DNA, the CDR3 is TGTGCCAGCAGTTTAGGGGGGTTCTCTGAAGCTTTCTTT.

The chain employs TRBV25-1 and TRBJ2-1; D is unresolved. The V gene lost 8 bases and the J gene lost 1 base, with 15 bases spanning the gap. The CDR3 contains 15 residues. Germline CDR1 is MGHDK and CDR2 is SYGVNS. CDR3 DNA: TGTGCCAGCGGACCAGGAGCGATATCCTACAATGAGCAGTTCTTC. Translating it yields CASGPGAISYNEQFF.

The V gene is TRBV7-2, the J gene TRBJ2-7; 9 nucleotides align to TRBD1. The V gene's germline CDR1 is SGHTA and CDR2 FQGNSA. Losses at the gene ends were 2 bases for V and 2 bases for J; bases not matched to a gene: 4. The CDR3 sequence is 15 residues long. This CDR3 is CASSLNRDRAYEQYF. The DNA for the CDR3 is TGTGCCAGCAGCTTAAATAGGGACAGGGCCTACGAGCAGTACTTC.

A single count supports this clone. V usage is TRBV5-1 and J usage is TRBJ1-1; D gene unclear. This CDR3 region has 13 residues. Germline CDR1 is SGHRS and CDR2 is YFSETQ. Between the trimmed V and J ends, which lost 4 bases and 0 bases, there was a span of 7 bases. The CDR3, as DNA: TGCGCCAGCAGCCTATCAGTGAACACTGAAGCTTTCTTT. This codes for CASSLSVNTEAFF.

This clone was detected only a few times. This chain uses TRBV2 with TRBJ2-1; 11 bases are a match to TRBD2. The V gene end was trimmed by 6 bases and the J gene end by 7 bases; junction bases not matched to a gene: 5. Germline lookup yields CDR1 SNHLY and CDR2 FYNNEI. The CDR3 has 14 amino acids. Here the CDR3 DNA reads TGTGCCAGCAGACGGACTAGCGGGCGGAATGAGCAGTTCTTC. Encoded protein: CASRRTSGRNEQFF.

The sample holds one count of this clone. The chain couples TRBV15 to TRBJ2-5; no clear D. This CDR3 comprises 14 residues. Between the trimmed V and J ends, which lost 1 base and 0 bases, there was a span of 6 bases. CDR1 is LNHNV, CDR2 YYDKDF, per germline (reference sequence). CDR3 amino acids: CATSRVANQETQYF. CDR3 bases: TGTGCCACCAGCAGAGTTGCCAACCAAGAGACCCAGTACTTC.

CDR3 in DNA: TGTGCCAGCAGTTTGGAAGGTCGGCTCTACCGGGACGCCCCGGTCGGTGAGCAGTTCTTC. It codes for CASSLEGRLYRDAPVGEQFF. The chain is built from TRBV27 and TRBJ2-1; D may match TRBD1 or TRBD2 (5 bases each). Between the trimmed V and J ends, which lost 3 bases and 9 bases, there was a span of 33 bases. Germline V gene sequence: CDR1 MNHEY, CDR2 SMNVEV (reference sequence). CDR3 length: 20 amino acids.

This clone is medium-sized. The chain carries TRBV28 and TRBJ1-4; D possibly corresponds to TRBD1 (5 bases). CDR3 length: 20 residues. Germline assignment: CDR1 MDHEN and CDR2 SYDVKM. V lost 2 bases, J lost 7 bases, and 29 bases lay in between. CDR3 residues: CASSLSLGTLWEVDREKLFF. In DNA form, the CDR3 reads TGTGCCAGCAGTTTAAGTCTGGGGACCCTCTGGGAAGTCGACCGTGAAAAACTGTTTTTT.

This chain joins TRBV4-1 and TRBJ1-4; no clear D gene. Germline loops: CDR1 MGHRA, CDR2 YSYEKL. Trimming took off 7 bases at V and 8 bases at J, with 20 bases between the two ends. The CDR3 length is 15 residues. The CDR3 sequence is CASNPREGQREKLFF. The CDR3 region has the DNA TGCGCCAGCAACCCTCGCGAAGGCCAGAGGGAAAAACTGTTTTTT.

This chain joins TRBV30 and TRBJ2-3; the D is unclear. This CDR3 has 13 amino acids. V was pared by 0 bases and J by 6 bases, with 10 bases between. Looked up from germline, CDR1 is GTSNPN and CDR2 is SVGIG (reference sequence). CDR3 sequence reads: CAWSVNFADTQYF. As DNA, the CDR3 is TGTGCCTGGAGTGTGAACTTTGCGGATACGCAGTATTTT. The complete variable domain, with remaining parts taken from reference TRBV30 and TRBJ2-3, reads SQTIHQWPATLVQPVGSPLSLECTVEGTSNPNLYWYRQAAGRGLQLLFYSVGIGQISSEVPQNLSASRPQDRQFILSSKKLLLSDSGFYLCAWSVNFADTQYFGPGTRLTVL.

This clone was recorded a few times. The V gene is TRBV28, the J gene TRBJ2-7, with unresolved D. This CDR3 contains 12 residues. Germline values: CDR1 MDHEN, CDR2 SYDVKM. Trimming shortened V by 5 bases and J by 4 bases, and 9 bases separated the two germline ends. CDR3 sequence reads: CASSLGWYEQYF. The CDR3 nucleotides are TGTGCCAGCAGTCTGGGGTGGTACGAGCAGTACTTC.

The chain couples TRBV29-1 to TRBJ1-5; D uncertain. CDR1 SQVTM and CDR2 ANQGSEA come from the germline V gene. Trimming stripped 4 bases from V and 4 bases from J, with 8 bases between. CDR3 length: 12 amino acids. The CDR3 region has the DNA TGCAGCGTTGGAGCAAATAATCAGCCCCAGCATTTT. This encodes CSVGANNQPQHF.

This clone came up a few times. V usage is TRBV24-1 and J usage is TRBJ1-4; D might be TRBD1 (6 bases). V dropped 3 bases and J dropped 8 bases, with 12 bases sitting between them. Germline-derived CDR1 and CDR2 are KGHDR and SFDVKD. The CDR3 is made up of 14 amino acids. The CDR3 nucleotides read TGTGCCACCAGTGATCGGGGCGACAGGGAAAAACTGTTTTTT. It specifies CATSDRGDREKLFF.

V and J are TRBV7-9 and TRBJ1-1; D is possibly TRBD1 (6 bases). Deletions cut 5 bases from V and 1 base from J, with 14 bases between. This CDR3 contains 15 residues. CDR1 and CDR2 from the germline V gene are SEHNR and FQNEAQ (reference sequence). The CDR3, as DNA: TGTGCCAGCAGCCCCTCGGGACACAAGAACACTGAAGCTTTCTTT. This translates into CASSPSGHKNTEAFF.

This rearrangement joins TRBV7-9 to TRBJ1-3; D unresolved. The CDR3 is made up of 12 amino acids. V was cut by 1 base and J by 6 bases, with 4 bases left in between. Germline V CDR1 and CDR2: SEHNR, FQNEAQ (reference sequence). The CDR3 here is CASSLEVNTIYF. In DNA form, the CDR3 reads TGTGCCAGCAGCTTAGAAGTAAACACCATATATTTT. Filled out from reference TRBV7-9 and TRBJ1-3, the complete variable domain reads DTGVSQNPRHKITKRGQNVTFRCDPISEHNRLYWYRQTLGQGPEFLTYFQNEAQLEKSRLLSDRFSAERPKGSFSTLEIQRTEQGDSAMYLCASSLEVNTIYFGEGSWLTVV.

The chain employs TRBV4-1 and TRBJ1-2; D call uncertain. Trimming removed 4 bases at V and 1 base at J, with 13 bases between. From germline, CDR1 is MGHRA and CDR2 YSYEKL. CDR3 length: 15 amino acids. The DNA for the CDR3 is TGCGCCAGCAGCCCGTTCCTCGGAGTTAACTATGGCTACACCTTC. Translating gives CASSPFLGVNYGYTF.

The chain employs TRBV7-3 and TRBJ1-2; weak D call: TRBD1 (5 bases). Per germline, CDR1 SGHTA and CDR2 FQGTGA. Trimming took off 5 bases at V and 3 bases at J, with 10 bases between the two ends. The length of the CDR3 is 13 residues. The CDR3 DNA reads TGTGCCAGCAGCCTCGACAGACACTATGGCTACACCTTC. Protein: CASSLDRHYGYTF.

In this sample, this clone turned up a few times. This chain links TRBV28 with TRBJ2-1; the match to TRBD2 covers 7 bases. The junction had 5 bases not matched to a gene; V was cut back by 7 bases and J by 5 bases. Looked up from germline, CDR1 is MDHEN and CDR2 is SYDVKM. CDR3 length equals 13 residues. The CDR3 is CASNGGIHNEQFF. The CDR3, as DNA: TGTGCCAGCAACGGGGGGATCCACAATGAGCAGTTCTTC.

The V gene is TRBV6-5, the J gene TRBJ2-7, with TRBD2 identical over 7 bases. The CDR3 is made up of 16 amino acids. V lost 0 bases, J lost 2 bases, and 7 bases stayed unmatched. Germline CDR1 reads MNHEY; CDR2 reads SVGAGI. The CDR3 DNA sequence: TGTGCCAGCAGTTACTCGCCACTAGCGATTGCCTACGAGCAGTACTTC. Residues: CASSYSPLAIAYEQYF.

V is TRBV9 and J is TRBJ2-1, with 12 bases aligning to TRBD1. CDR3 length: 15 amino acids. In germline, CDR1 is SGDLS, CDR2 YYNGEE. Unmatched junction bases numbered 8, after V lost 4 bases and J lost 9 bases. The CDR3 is CASSTRDRGLSEQFF. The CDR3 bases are TGTGCCAGCAGCACCCGGGACAGGGGGCTTAGTGAGCAGTTCTTC.

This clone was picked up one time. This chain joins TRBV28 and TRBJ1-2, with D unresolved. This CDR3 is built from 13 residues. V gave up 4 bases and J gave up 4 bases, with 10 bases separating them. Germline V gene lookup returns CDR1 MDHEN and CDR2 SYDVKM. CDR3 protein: CASSSSYLYGYTF. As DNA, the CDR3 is TGTGCCAGCAGTTCGTCATATCTCTATGGCTACACCTTC.

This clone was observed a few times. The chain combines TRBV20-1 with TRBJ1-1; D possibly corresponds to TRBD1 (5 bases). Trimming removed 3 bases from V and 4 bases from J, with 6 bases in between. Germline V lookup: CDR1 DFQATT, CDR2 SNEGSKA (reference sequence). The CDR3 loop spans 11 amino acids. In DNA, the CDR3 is TGCAGTGCTAGCCAGGGCACTGAAGCTTTCTTT. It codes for CSASQGTEAFF.

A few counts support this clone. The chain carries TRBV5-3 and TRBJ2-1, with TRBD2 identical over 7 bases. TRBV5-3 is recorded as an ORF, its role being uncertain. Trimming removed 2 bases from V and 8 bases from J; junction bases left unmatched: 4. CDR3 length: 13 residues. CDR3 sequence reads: CARSFTGGDEQFF. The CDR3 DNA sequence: TGTGCCAGAAGCTTTACGGGAGGAGATGAGCAGTTCTTC.

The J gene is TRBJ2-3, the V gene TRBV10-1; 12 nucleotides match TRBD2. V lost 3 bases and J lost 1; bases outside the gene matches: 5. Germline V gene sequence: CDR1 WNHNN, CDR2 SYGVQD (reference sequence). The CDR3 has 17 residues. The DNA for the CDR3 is TGCGCCAGCAGTGACCTGGGACTAGCGGGTCGCACAGATACGCAGTATTTT. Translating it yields CASSDLGLAGRTDTQYF.